This T cell receptor beta chain was identified during a study of blood T cell repertoires in COVID-19. Study-level information: The samples span acute and convalescent COVID-19 from the United States, Italy and Spain. T cells, B-cell-depleted T cells, or PBMCs supplied cDNA or gDNA.

Original methodology: Nucleated cell number was recorded as an estimate derived from reference gene primer amplification. The table came from immunoSEQ multiplex PCR; TCRdb's copy has only in-frame clones and leaves some out. V and J calls and clone size follow that table, whereas D and trimming were derived from the DNA. The table records 150,000 to 200,000 clones, roughly 93% of them present only once. This CDR3 spans 15 amino acids. Germline V lookup: CDR1 MNHEY, CDR2 SVGAGI. The J segment lost 8 bases and the V segment lost 5 bases, leaving 14 bases of the junction unmatched. The chain couples TRBV6-5 to TRBJ1-1; 7 bases map to TRBD1. The receptor comes from a woman aged 50 to 65 with acute or convalescent COVID-19. Sequencing input: peripheral blood. DNA for the CDR3: TGTGCCAGCAGTCTCTTTGAAAACAGGGGAACCGAAGCTTTCTTT. Protein product: CASSLFENRGTEAFF.